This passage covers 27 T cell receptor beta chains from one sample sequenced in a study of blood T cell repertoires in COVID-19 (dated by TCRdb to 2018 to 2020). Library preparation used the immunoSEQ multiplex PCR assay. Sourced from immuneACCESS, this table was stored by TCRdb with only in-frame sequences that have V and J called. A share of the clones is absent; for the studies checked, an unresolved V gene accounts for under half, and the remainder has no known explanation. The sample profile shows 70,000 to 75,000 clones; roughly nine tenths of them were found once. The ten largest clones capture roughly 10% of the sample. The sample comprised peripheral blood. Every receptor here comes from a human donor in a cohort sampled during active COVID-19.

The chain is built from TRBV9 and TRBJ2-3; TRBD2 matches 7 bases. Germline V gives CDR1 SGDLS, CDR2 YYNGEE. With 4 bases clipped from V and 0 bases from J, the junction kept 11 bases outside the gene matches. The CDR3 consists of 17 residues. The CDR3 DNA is TGTGCCAGCAGCCCACCGGCGGGCGGGGGAAGCACAGATACGCAGTATTTT. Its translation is CASSPPAGGGSTDTQYF.

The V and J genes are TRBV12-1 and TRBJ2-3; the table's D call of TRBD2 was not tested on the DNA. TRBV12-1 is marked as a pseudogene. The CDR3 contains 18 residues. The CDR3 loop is CASSFYPLSGGGTDTQYF. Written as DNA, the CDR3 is TGTGCCAGCAGCTTTTACCCCCTTAGCGGGGGGGGCACAGATACGCAGTATTTT.

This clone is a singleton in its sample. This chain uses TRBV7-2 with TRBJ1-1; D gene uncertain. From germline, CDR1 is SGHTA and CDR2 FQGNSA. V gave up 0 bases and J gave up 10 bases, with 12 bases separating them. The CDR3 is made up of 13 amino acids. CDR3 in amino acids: CASSLAGRALAFF. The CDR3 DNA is TGTGCCAGCAGCTTAGCGGGGAGGGCGTTAGCTTTCTTT.

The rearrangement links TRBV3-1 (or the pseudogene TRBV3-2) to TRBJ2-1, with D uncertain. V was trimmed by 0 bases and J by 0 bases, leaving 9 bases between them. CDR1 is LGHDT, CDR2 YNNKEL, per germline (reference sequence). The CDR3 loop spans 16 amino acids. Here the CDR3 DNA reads TGTGCCAGCAGCCAAGACTGGTTGAGCTCCTACAATGAGCAGTTCTTC. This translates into CASSQDWLSSYNEQFF.

The CDR3 sequence is CASGTGTYNEQFF. The CDR3 DNA follows: TGTGCCTCCGGGACAGGAACCTACAATGAGCAGTTCTTC. The V call is TRBV27, the J call TRBJ2-1; 8 bases map to TRBD1. V gave up 11 bases and J gave up 2 bases; unmatched junction bases: 5. CDR3 size: 13 residues. The germline CDR1 and CDR2 sequences are MNHEY and SMNVEV (reference sequence).

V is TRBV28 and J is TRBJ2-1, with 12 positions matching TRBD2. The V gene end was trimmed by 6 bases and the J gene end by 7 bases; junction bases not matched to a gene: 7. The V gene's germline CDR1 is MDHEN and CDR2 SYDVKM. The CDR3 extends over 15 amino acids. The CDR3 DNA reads TGTGCCAGCAGCAGACTAGCGGGAGAAGAGAATGAGCAGTTCTTC. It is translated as CASSRLAGEENEQFF.

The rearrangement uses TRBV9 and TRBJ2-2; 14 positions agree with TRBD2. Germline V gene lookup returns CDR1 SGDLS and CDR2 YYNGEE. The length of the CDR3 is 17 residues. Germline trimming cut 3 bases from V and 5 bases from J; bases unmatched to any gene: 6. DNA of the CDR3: TGTGCCAGCAGCGGCGGGACTAGCGGGAGATCAACCGGGGAGCTGTTTTTT. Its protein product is CASSGGTSGRSTGELFF.

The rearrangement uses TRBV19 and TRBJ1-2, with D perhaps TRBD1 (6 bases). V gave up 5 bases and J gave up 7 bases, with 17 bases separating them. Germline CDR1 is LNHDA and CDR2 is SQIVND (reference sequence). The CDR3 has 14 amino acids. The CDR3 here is CASSPSRGIIGYTF. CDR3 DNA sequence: TGTGCCAGTAGTCCAAGCAGGGGAATTATTGGCTACACCTTC.

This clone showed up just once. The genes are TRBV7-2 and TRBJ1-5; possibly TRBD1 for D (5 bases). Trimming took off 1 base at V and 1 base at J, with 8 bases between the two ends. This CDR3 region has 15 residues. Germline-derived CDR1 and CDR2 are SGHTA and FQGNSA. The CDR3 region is CASSLEGKSNQPQHF. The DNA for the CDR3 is TGTGCCAGCAGCTTAGAGGGGAAAAGCAATCAGCCCCAGCATTTT.

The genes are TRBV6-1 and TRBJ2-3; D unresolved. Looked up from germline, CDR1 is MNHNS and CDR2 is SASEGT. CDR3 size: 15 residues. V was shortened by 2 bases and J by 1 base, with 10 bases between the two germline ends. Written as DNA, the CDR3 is TGTGCCAGCAGTGAACTAAGATCGGGCACAGATACGCAGTATTTT. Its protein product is CASSELRSGTDTQYF.

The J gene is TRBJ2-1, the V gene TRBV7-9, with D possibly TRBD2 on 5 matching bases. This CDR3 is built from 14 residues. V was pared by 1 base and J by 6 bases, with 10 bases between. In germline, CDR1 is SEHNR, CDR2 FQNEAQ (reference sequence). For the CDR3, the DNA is TGTGCCAGCAGCTTAGGTGGAGGCGCCAATGAGCAGTTCTTC. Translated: CASSLGGGANEQFF.

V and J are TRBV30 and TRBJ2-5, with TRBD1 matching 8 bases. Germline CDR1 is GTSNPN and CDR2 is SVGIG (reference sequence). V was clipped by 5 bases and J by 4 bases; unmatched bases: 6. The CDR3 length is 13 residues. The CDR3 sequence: CAWQGARGETQYF. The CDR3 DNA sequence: TGTGCCTGGCAGGGGGCGAGGGGAGAGACCCAGTACTTC.

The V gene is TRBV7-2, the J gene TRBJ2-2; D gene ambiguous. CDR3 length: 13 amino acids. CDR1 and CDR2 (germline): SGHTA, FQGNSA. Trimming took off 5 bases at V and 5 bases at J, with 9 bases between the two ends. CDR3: CASSPPGTGELFF. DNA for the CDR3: TGTGCCAGCAGCCCACCCGGGACCGGGGAGCTGTTTTTT.

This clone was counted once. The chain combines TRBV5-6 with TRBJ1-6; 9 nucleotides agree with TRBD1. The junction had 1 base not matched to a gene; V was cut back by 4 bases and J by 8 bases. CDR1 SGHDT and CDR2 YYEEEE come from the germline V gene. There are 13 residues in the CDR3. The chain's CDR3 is CASSRDRDSPLHF. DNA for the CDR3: TGTGCCAGCAGCCGGGACAGGGATTCACCCCTCCACTTT.

DNA for the CDR3: TGTGCCAGCAGCTTAGAGGGCGGGAATCAGCCCCAGCATTTT. Translation gives CASSLEGGNQPQHF. This chain connects TRBV7-9 to TRBJ1-5; D is uncertain. Germline-derived CDR1 and CDR2 are SEHNR and FQNEAQ (reference sequence). The CDR3 is 14 residues long. Trimming removed 1 base at V and 4 bases at J, with 8 bases between.

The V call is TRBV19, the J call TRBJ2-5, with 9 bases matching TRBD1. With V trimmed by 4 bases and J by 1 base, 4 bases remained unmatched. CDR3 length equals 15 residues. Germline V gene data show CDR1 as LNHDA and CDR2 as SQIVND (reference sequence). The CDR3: CASSKGQGLQETQYF. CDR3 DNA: TGTGCCAGTAGTAAGGGACAGGGACTCCAAGAGACCCAGTACTTC.

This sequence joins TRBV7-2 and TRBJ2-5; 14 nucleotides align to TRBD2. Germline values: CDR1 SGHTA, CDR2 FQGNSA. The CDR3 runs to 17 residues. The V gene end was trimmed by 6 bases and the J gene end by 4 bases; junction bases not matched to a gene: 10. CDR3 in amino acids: CASSPHGLAGGGETQYF. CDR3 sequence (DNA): TGTGCCAGCAGTCCCCATGGACTAGCGGGAGGAGGAGAGACCCAGTACTTC.

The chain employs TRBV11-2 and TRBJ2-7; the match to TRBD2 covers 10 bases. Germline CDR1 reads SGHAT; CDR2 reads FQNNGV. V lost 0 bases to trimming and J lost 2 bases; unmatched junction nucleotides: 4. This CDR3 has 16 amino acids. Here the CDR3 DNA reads TGTGCCAGCAGCTTAGATCTAGCGGGAGAAGCCTACGAGCAGTACTTC. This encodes CASSLDLAGEAYEQYF.

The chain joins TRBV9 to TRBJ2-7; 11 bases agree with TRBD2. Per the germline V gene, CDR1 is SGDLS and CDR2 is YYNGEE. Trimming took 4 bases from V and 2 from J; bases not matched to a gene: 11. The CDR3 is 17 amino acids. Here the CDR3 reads CASSPAPGLAAPYEQYF. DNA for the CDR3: TGTGCCAGCAGCCCAGCACCGGGACTAGCGGCTCCCTACGAGCAGTACTTC.

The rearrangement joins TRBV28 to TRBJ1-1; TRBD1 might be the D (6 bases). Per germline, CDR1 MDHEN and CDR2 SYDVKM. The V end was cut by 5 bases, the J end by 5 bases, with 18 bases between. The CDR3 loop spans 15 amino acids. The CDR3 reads CASSGVGAGGTEAFF. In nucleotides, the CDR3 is TGTGCCAGCAGTGGGGTGGGGGCTGGTGGGACTGAAGCTTTCTTT.

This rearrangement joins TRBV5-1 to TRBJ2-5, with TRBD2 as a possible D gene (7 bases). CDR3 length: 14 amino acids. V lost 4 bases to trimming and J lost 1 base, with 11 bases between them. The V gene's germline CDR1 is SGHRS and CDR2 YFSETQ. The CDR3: CASSQGGGQETQYF. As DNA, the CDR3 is TGCGCCAGCAGCCAAGGGGGGGGCCAAGAGACCCAGTACTTC. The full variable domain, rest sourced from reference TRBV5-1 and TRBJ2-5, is KAGVTQTPRYLIKTRGQQVTLSCSPISGHRSVSWYQQTPGQGLQFLFEYFSETQRNKGNFPGRFSGRQFSNSRSEMNVSTLELGDSALYLCASSQGGGQETQYFGPGTRLLVL.

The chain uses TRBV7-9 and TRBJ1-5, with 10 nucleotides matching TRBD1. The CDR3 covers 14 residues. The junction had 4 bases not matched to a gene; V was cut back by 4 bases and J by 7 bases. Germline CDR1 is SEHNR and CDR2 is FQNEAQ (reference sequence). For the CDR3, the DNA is TGTGCCAGCAGCTCCGGGACAGGGGAACAGCCCCAGCATTTT. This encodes CASSSGTGEQPQHF.

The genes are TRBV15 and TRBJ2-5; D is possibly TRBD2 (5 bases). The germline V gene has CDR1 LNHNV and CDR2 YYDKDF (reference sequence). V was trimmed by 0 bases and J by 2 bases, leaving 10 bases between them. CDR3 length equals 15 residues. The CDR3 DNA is TGTGCCACCAGCAGAGATAACGGGGATCAAGAGACCCAGTACTTC. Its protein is CATSRDNGDQETQYF.

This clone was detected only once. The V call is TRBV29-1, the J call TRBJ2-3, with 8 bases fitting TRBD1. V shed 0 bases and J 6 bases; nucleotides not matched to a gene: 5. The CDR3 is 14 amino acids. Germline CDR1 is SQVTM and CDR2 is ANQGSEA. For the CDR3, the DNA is TGCAGCGTTGAAGAGTACAGGGGGGTTGATACGCAGTATTTT. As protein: CSVEEYRGVDTQYF.

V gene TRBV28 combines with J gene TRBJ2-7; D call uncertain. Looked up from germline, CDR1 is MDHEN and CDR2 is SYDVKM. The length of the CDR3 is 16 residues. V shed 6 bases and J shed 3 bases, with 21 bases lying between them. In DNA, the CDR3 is TGTGCCAGCAGAGGAGAAGCCCTCCGCCACCGCTACGAGCAGTACTTC. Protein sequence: CASRGEALRHRYEQYF.

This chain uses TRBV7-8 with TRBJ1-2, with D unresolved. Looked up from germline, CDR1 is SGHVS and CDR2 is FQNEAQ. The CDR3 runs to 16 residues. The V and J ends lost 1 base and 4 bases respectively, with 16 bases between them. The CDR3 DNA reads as TGTGCCAGCAGCTTAGGCCTTAGGCCCGGGGTCTATGGCTACACCTTC. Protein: CASSLGLRPGVYGYTF.

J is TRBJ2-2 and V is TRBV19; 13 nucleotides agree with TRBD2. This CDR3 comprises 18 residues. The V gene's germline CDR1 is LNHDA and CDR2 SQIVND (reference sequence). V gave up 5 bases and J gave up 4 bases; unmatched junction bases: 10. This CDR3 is CASSAQLAGGPITGELFF. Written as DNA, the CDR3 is TGTGCCAGTAGTGCCCAACTAGCGGGAGGGCCAATCACCGGGGAGCTGTTTTTT. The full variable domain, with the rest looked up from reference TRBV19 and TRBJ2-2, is DGGITQSPKYLFRKEGQNVTLSCEQNLNHDAMYWYRQDPGQGLRLIYYSQIVNDFQKGDIAEGYSVSREKKESFPLTVTSAQKNPTAFYLCASSAQLAGGPITGELFFGEGSRLTVL.